The rows below give T cell receptor beta chains drawn from one sample of a study of human T cells and chemical hapten exposure. TCRdb re-called the 5' RACE reads through MiXCR, storing one row per CDR3 protein. The data contain about 81,000 distinct CDR3 sequences, 6% to 8.5% of them singletons. The receptors stem from a male donor in good health. Both conserved end residues are part of each CDR3. A D gene is named only where the DNA matches it firmly. Some rows have no size entry. The others give once, few or many, or a class for an expanded clone.

D,length,J,size,V,DNA,CDR3
TRBD1,15,TRBJ2-7,few,TRBV4-1,TGCGCCAGCAGCCAAGAAGGGACAGGGCCCTACGAGCAGTACTTC,CASSQEGTGPYEQYF
NA,12,TRBJ1-2,NA,TRBV10-3,TGTGCCATCAGTGAGTCGTCCAGGTACTACACCTTC,CAISESSRYYTF
TRBD1,15,TRBJ2-3,NA,TRBV2,TGTGCCAGCACCCTCGACAGGGGCGGCACAGATACGCAGTATTTT,CASTLDRGGTDTQYF
NA,11,TRBJ1-1,few,TRBV29-1,TGCAGCGTTTCGACGAACACTGAAGCTTTCTTT,CSVSTNTEAFF
NA,14,TRBJ2-1,many,TRBV5-1,TGCGCCAGCAGGCCCCTGGGGGGAAACAATGAGCAGTTCTTC,CASRPLGGNNEQFF
NA,15,TRBJ2-6,NA,TRBV12-3/TRBV12-4,TGTGCCAGCAGTTCGGGGAGCGATGGAGCCAACGTCCTGACTTTC,CASSSGSDGANVLTF
TRBD1,12,TRBJ1-1,many,TRBV12-3/TRBV12-4,TGTGCCAGCAGTTTTAGGGGGCCAGAAGCTTTCTTT,CASSFRGPEAFF
TRBD1,14,TRBJ1-2,many,TRBV27,TGTGCCAGCAGTTTAAACAGGGGAAGCTATGGCTACACCTTC,CASSLNRGSYGYTF
NA,13,TRBJ1-1,many,TRBV7-3,TGTGCCAGCAGCCAACAGGGTAACACTGAAGCTTTCTTT,CASSQQGNTEAFF
NA,15,TRBJ2-6,NA,TRBV20-1,TGCAGTGCTAGATGGGCCTCCTCTGGGGCCAACGTCCTGACTTTC,CSARWASSGANVLTF
TRBD2,16,TRBJ2-3,many,TRBV10-3,TGTGCCATCAGGACTAGCGGGAGAACTGGCACAGATACGCAGTATTTT,CAIRTSGRTGTDTQYF
NA,12,TRBJ1-2,NA,TRBV20-1,TGCAGTGCTAGCCCCCTGAACTATGGCTACACCTTC,CSASPLNYGYTF
NA,13,TRBJ2-5,few,TRBV5-5,TGTGCCAGCAGCCCCGGAGACCAAGAGACCCAGTACTTC,CASSPGDQETQYF
NA,12,TRBJ1-2,NA,TRBV15,TGTGCCACCCGGGACACCGAGGGAGGCTACACCTTC,CATRDTEGGYTF
NA,13,TRBJ2-1,few,TRBV7-9,TGTGCCAGCAGCTCCAGTGTGAGGGATGAGCAGTTCTTC,CASSSSVRDEQFF
NA,14,TRBJ1-1,many,TRBV20-1,TGCAGTGCCAGGTCGGCCAGGGCCGGCACTGAAGCTTTCTTT,CSARSARAGTEAFF
TRBD1,13,TRBJ1-1,many,TRBV29-1,TGCAGCGTTAGGACAGGGGCGAACACTGAAGCTTTCTTT,CSVRTGANTEAFF
NA,13,TRBJ2-5,many,TRBV6-5,TGTGCCAGCACCTCCGACGGCTCTGAGACCCAGTACTTC,CASTSDGSETQYF
NA,18,TRBJ2-2,NA,TRBV9,TGTGCCAGCAGCGTAGTTCCCTTGGGGGAGGCAATCACCGGGGAGCTGTTTTTT,CASSVVPLGEAITGELFF
NA,12,TRBJ1-1,few,TRBV20-1,TGCAGTGCTAGGGTCCGGGACCTTGAAGCTTTCTTT,CSARVRDLEAFF
NA,16,TRBJ1-5,NA,TRBV24-1,TGTGCCACCAGTGATTTCACAGGGCAGAGCAATCAGCCCCAGCATTTT,CATSDFTGQSNQPQHF
TRBD1,16,TRBJ2-7,many,TRBV15,TGTGCCACCAGCAGAGACCGGGACAGGTTAGCCTACGAGCAGTACTTC,CATSRDRDRLAYEQYF
TRBD1,16,TRBJ2-3,few,TRBV10-3,TGTGCCATCACTCCCGGACAGGGGGCCGGCACAGATACGCAGTATTTT,CAITPGQGAGTDTQYF
TRBD1,13,TRBJ1-4,NA,TRBV28,TGTGCCAGCAGCAACGGACAGGACGAAAAACTGTTTTTT,CASSNGQDEKLFF
NA,14,TRBJ1-5,NA,TRBV5-6,TGTGCCAGCAGCTTCCGGGGAATTAATCAGCCCCAGCATTTT,CASSFRGINQPQHF
TRBD1,14,TRBJ2-7,many,TRBV20-1,TGCAGTGCTAGAGACAGGACAGGACCCTACGAGCAGTACTTC,CSARDRTGPYEQYF
TRBD2,17,TRBJ2-3,many,TRBV7-9,TGTGCCAGCAGCTTAGCAGGAGCGGGAGGCGAAACAGATACGCAGTATTTT,CASSLAGAGGETDTQYF
NA,13,TRBJ1-2,many,TRBV5-1,TGCGCCAGCAGATCGGACAGCGGTCGTGGCTACACCTTC,CASRSDSGRGYTF
TRBD1,16,TRBJ1-5,few,TRBV7-2,TGTGCCAGCAGCTCACAGGGGGCGCTTAGCAATCAGCCCCAGCATTTT,CASSSQGALSNQPQHF